This is a list of T cell receptor beta chains from one sample in a study of radiation and T cells in renal cell carcinoma. Sequenced by immunoSEQ multiplex PCR; TCRdb stores in-frame clones only, minus some. The sample holds 40,000 to 60,000 clones, roughly 80% seen once. The input for sequencing was blood, taken from a patient whose treatment included radiotherapy and nephrectomy. The receptors were sampled from a woman between 70 and 85 years old with renal cell carcinoma. CDR3s include the opening cysteine and the closing phenylalanine or tryptophan. D genes are given only for firm matches. Not every row has a clone size; where given, it reads once, few, many or a size class.

cdr3_length,v_call,d_call,j_call,clone_size,cdr3_nt,cdr3_aa
14,TRBV27,NA,TRBJ2-4,once,TGTGCCAGCAGTCCCCTCGACAGGAAAAACATTCAGTACTTC,CASSPLDRKNIQYF
20,TRBV21-1,NA,TRBJ1-1,NA,TGTGCCAGCAGCAAACTCCCCCGGACGGCGGACTCACTATTGAACACTGAAGCTTTCTTT,CASSKLPRTADSLLNTEAFF
15,TRBV2,TRBD1,TRBJ2-7,NA,TGTGCCAGCAATACACCGGGACAGGGATACTACGAGCAGTACTTC,CASNTPGQGYYEQYF
15,TRBV5-3,TRBD2,TRBJ2-5,NA,TGTGCCAGAAGTTCGCCGGGACTAGCGGTAGAGACCCAGTACTTC,CARSSPGLAVETQYF
16,TRBV6-6,NA,TRBJ2-1,NA,TGTGCCAGCAGTTACTCGTCAGGGGCCTTGTACAATGAGCAGTTCTTC,CASSYSSGALYNEQFF
14,TRBV6-1,NA,TRBJ2-1,NA,TGTGCCAGCAGTGTTTTCCAGGGGGGTAGTGAGCAGTTCTTC,CASSVFQGGSEQFF
14,TRBV5-6,NA,TRBJ2-7,NA,TGTGCCAGCAGCCTATTACGGACAGTGTACGAGCAGTACTTC,CASSLLRTVYEQYF
12,TRBV28,NA,TRBJ2-3,NA,TGTGCCAGCAGTCCTAGCACAGATACGCAGTATTTT,CASSPSTDTQYF
13,TRBV6-4,NA,TRBJ2-3,NA,TGTGCCAGCAGTGATGGGCAGGGGAATACGCAGTATTTT,CASSDGQGNTQYF
14,TRBV9,NA,TRBJ2-3,NA,TGTGCCAGCACCCACCCAAGCCACTCAGATACGCAGTATTTT,CASTHPSHSDTQYF
13,TRBV9,NA,TRBJ2-7,NA,TGTGCCAGCAGCAGTGGACCCCGGGGCGAGCAGTACTTC,CASSSGPRGEQYF
15,TRBV5-6,TRBD1,TRBJ2-2,NA,TGTGCCAGCAGCTTGGAAGACAGGGTAGTCGGGGAGCTGTTTTTT,CASSLEDRVVGELFF
16,TRBV7-6,TRBD2,TRBJ2-3,once,TGTGCCAGCAGCTTAGTCGGACTAGCGAGCACAGATACGCAGTATTTT,CASSLVGLASTDTQYF
18,TRBV5-1,TRBD1,TRBJ1-6,NA,TGCGCCAGCAGCTTGGGGACAGGGGCCCCCGGGGGTAATTCACCCCTCCACTTT,CASSLGTGAPGGNSPLHF
12,TRBV11-2,NA,TRBJ2-5,NA,TGTGCCAGCAGCACTACCAACAGGGCCCAGTACTTC,CASSTTNRAQYF
15,TRBV15,NA,TRBJ1-2,NA,TGTGCCACCGGTTCCGGTCACAGGGACAACTATGGCTACACCTTC,CATGSGHRDNYGYTF
15,TRBV5-6,TRBD1,TRBJ1-5,NA,TGTGCCAGCAGCTTGGGGCAGGGGGTAGGACAGCCCCAGCATTTT,CASSLGQGVGQPQHF
14,TRBV4-1,TRBD1,TRBJ2-7,few,TGCGCCAGCAGCCTCGACAGGGGCCCCTACGAGCAGTACTTC,CASSLDRGPYEQYF
14,TRBV10-3,NA,TRBJ2-2,NA,TGTGCCTCCCGTTGGGAGGAGGTCGGCGGGGAGCTGTTTTTT,CASRWEEVGGELFF
15,TRBV4-2,NA,TRBJ1-5,NA,TGTGCCAGCAGCCAAGGAGGAGGGAGCAATCAGCCCCAGCATTTT,CASSQGGGSNQPQHF
11,TRBV2,NA,TRBJ2-1,NA,TGTGCCAGCAGTTTACTAGATGAGCAGTTCTTC,CASSLLDEQFF
16,TRBV5-1,TRBD2,TRBJ2-1,once,TGCGCCAGCAGCTTGGGGTCTAGCGGGGGTTACAATGAGCAGTTCTTC,CASSLGSSGGYNEQFF
17,TRBV5-1,NA,TRBJ1-2,NA,TGCGCCAGCAGCTTGGGGTCGTTGCAGATCTCGAACTATGGCTACACCTTC,CASSLGSLQISNYGYTF
18,TRBV7-9,NA,TRBJ1-1,NA,TGTGCCAGCAGCTTAGCGCTGGGGCAGGTGTACATGAACACTGAAGCTTTCTTT,CASSLALGQVYMNTEAFF
18,TRBV7-2,NA,TRBJ2-7,NA,TGTGCCAGCAGCTTATATGAAGAGCGGGTGGGAGACTCCTACGAGCAGTACTTC,CASSLYEERVGDSYEQYF
13,TRBV18,TRBD1,TRBJ2-2,NA,TGTGCCAGCTCAGAGACAGGGAACGGGGAGCTGTTTTTT,CASSETGNGELFF
13,TRBV5-6,NA,TRBJ2-5,NA,TGTGCCAGCAGCGTTGGTCAGCAAGAGACCCAGTACTTC,CASSVGQQETQYF
12,TRBV28,NA,TRBJ2-3,NA,TGTGCCAGCAGACAGGCCCCAGATACGCAGTATTTT,CASRQAPDTQYF
13,TRBV5-5,NA,TRBJ1-5,NA,TGTGCCAGCAGCTTCAGGGACCCTCAGCCCCAGCATTTT,CASSFRDPQPQHF
11,TRBV6-5,TRBD1,TRBJ1-2,once,TGTGCCAGCAGTGACGGACAGGGGCGTACCTTC,CASSDGQGRTF
16,TRBV9,NA,TRBJ2-2,NA,TGTGCCAGCAGCCCTTTCCTCGGGGGGAACACCGGGGAGCTGTTTTTT,CASSPFLGGNTGELFF
15,TRBV5-5,TRBD1,TRBJ2-7,once,TGTGCCAGCAGCTTGTTGGGACAGGGGGGATACGAGCAGTACTTC,CASSLLGQGGYEQYF
15,TRBV7-6,NA,TRBJ1-4,NA,TGTGCCAGCAGCTTAGAGACAGGAACTAATGAAAAACTGTTTTTT,CASSLETGTNEKLFF